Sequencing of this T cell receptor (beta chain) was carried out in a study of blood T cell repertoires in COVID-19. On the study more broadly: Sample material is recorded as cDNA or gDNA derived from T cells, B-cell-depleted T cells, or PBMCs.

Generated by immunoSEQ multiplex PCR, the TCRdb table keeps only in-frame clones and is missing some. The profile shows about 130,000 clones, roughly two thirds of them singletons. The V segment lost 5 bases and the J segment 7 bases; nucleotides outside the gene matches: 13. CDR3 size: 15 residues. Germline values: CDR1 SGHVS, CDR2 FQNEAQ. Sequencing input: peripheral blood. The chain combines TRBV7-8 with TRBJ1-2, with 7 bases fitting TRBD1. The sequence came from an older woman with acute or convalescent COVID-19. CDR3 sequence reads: CASSVGTAPGVGYTF. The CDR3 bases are TGTGCCAGCAGCGTGGGGACAGCGCCCGGGGTTGGCTACACCTTC.